This T cell receptor beta chain was sequenced in a study of blood T cell repertoires in COVID-19. The repertoire was sequenced with immunoSEQ multiplex PCR; TCRdb's copy has only in-frame clones and lacks some. The data hold hundreds of thousands of clones, with about 88% observed a single time. Trimming cost V 2 bases and J 2 bases; bases outside gene matches: 4. The CDR3 consists of 16 residues. Germline CDR1 and CDR2: MDHEN and SYDVKM. The source of this sequence is a woman between 40 and 55 years old who had recovered from COVID-19. Material: peripheral blood. The J gene is TRBJ1-5, the V gene TRBV28, with TRBD1 matching 9 bases. CDR3 nucleotide sequence: TGTGCCAGCAGTTTAGGGAGGGACAGGGGCAATCAGCCCCAGCATTTT. Its translation is CASSLGRDRGNQPQHF. The full variable domain, in which reference TRBV28 and TRBJ1-5 provide the parts outside the CDR3, is DVKVTQSSRYLVKRTGEKVFLECVQDMDHENMFWYRQDPGLGLRLIYFSYDVKMKEKGDIPEGYSVSREKKERFSLILESASTNQTSMYLCASSLGRDRGNQPQHFGDGTRLSIL.